The next 8 T cell receptor beta chains were all read from a single sample in a study of blood T cell repertoires in COVID-19. Only in-frame clones appear in the TCRdb table, and some are missing; sequencing was by immunoSEQ multiplex PCR. Among about 270,000 clones listed, just under 90% were seen once. The sequencing input was PBMCs or T cells enriched from blood (not recorded which). These receptors all come from a young woman with acute COVID-19.

This rearrangement joins TRBV19 to TRBJ2-2; TRBD2 matches at 7 bases. This CDR3 contains 16 residues. Germline loops: CDR1 LNHDA, CDR2 SQIVND (reference sequence). The V segment lost 3 bases and the J segment 3 bases; nucleotides outside the gene matches: 7. The CDR3 sequence: CASSILGGSDTGELFF. The CDR3 DNA reads as TGTGCCAGTAGTATTTTGGGCGGGAGTGACACCGGGGAGCTGTTTTTT.

This chain uses TRBV7-6 with TRBJ2-2; 12 nucleotides match TRBD2. There are 16 residues in the CDR3. Germline CDR1 SGHVS, CDR2 FNYEAQ. Germline trimming cut 2 bases from V and 5 bases from J; bases unmatched to any gene: 3. CDR3 sequence reads: CASSLLGLAGTGELFF. CDR3 in DNA: TGTGCCAGCAGCTTACTTGGACTAGCGGGAACCGGGGAGCTGTTTTTT.

CDR3: CSVNSAPLSYNEQFF. DNA of the CDR3: TGCAGCGTAAATAGCGCCCCCCTCTCCTACAATGAGCAGTTCTTC. The chain has TRBV29-1 and TRBJ2-1, with D maybe TRBD2 (5 bases). The CDR3 spans 15 residues. Deletions cut 6 bases from V and 0 bases from J, with 15 bases between. CDR1 and CDR2 (germline): SQVTM, ANQGSEA.

V and J are TRBV6-5 and TRBJ2-1, with D tentatively TRBD1 (6 bases). With 4 bases removed from V and 6 bases from J, the gap between germline ends came to 19 bases. The CDR3 length is 16 residues. CDR1 and CDR2 from the germline V gene are MNHEY and SVGAGI. Here the CDR3 DNA reads TGTGCCAGCAGTTTGAACAGGGCGGGTTTAGCCAATGAGCAGTTCTTC. This encodes CASSLNRAGLANEQFF.

Here the CDR3 reads CASSLWGGNQPQHF. The CDR3 bases are TGTGCCAGCAGCTTGTGGGGGGGGAATCAGCCCCAGCATTTT. J is TRBJ1-5 and V is TRBV5-6, with a tentative D call TRBD1 (5 bases). Trimming stripped 1 base from V and 4 bases from J, with 9 bases between. Germline-derived CDR1 and CDR2 are SGHDT and YYEEEE. There are 14 residues in the CDR3.

Here the CDR3 reads CASSFNSGMNTGELFF. In DNA, the CDR3 is TGTGCCAGCAGTTTTAATAGCGGGATGAACACCGGGGAGCTGTTTTTT. This chain joins TRBV6-5 and TRBJ2-2; TRBD2 agrees at 8 bases. Germline CDR1 reads MNHEY; CDR2 reads SVGAGI. V shed 4 bases, J shed 1 base, and the junction held 5 bases outside the gene matches. This CDR3 contains 16 residues.

The chain is built from TRBV23-1 and TRBJ2-7; 10 nucleotides agree with TRBD2. TRBV23-1 qualifies as an ORF whose function is uncertain. After removal of 4 bases from V and 5 bases from J, the junction contained 8 bases not matched to a gene. This CDR3 has 15 residues. CDR3 region: CASSPLAGGEDEQYF. Here the CDR3 DNA reads TGCGCCAGCAGTCCGTTAGCGGGAGGAGAAGACGAGCAGTACTTC.

The chain recombines TRBV4-2 with TRBJ2-3, with 12 positions matching TRBD2. CDR3 length: 16 residues. Germline V lookup: CDR1 LGHNA, CDR2 YNFKEQ. The ends lost 0 bases at V and 4 bases at J; junction bases unmatched: 2. CDR3 region: CASSQEGLAGPDTQYF. The CDR3 DNA sequence: TGTGCCAGCAGCCAAGAGGGACTAGCGGGTCCAGATACGCAGTATTTT.